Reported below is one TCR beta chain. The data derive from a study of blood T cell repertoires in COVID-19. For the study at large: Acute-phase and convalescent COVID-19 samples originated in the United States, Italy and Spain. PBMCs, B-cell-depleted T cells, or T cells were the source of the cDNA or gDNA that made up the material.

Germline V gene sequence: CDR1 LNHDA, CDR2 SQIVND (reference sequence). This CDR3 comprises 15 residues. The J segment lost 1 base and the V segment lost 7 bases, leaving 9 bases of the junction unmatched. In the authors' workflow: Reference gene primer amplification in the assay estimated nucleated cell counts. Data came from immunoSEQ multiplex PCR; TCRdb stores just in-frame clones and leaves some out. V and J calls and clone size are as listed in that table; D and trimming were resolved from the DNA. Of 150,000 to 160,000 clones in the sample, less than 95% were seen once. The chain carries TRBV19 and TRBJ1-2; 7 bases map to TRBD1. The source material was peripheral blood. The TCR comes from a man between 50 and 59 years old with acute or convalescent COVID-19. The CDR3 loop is CASTGDSSVNYGYTF. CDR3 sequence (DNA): TGTGCCAGTACCGGGGACAGCTCAGTTAACTATGGCTACACCTTC.